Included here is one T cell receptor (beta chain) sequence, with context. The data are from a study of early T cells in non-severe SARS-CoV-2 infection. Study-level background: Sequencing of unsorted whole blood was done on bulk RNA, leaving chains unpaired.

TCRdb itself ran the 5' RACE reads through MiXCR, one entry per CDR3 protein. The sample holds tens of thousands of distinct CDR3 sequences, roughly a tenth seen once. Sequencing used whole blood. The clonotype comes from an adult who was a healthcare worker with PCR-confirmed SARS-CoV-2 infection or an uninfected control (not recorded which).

The CDR3 DNA reads TGCAGTGCTAATGTAGGTTCCGGCACTGAAGCTTTCTTT. It codes for CSANVGSGTEAFF. V gene TRBV20-1 combines with J gene TRBJ1-1; D not certain. In germline, CDR1 is DFQATT, CDR2 SNEGSKA (reference sequence). V shed 4 bases and J shed 4 bases, with 13 bases lying between them. The CDR3 loop spans 13 amino acids.